The 4 T cell receptor beta chains given below trace back to one sample, sequenced in a study of T cell responses to AZD1222 COVID-19 vaccine. Clones were sequenced by immunoSEQ multiplex PCR, and TCRdb holds only the in-frame ones, with some missing. The table includes about 180,000 clones, 70% to 90% detected once. Sample: peripheral blood, taken on day 0 of AZD1222 vaccination. These receptors were obtained from an adult in good health.

This clone has just a few counts. This sequence joins TRBV2 and TRBJ2-1; D tentatively reads TRBD1 or TRBD2 (5 bases each). The CDR3 consists of 12 residues. Germline values: CDR1 SNHLY, CDR2 FYNNEI. The V end lost 6 bases, the J end lost 5 bases, and 8 bases lay between the germline ends. CDR3 loop: CASREGNNEQFF. CDR3 in DNA: TGTGCCAGCAGAGAGGGGAACAATGAGCAGTTCTTC.

The rearrangement uses TRBV7-9 and TRBJ1-4; the D is unclear. Germline V gene lookup returns CDR1 SEHNR and CDR2 FQNEAQ (reference sequence). The CDR3 covers 15 residues. V dropped 5 bases and J dropped 0 bases, with 10 bases sitting between them. The CDR3 is CASSPAVATNEKLFF. The CDR3 coding sequence is TGTGCCAGCAGCCCAGCAGTAGCAACTAATGAAAAACTGTTTTTT.

The rearrangement joins TRBV9 to TRBJ2-1; perhaps TRBD2 as D (6 bases). The length of the CDR3 is 14 residues. The V and J ends lost 3 bases and 7 bases respectively, with 14 bases between them. CDR1 SGDLS and CDR2 YYNGEE come from the germline V gene. The CDR3 region is CASSERTGGNEQFF. The CDR3 DNA reads TGTGCCAGCAGCGAACGTACCGGGGGAAATGAGCAGTTCTTC.

V gene TRBV2 combines with J gene TRBJ2-7; D remains ambiguous. Trimming stripped 5 bases from V and 1 base from J, with 9 bases between. Germline-derived CDR1 and CDR2 are SNHLY and FYNNEI. This CDR3 has 13 amino acids. CDR3: CASSTRPSYEQYF. In DNA, the CDR3 is TGTGCCAGCAGTACCCGACCATCCTACGAGCAGTACTTC.